The 31 T cell receptor beta chains given below trace back to one sample, sequenced in a study of T cells in Graves' hyperthyroidism and ophthalmopathy. Researchers took RNA transcripts and amplified the TCR beta CDR3 regions from them. TCR CDR3 regions were first amplified by RT-PCR with HTBI primers. TCRdb re-called the multiplex PCR reads through MiXCR, storing one row per CDR3 protein. Of about 360,000 distinct CDR3 sequences listed, around 13% were seen once; the top ten hold over 8.5%. The source material was blood. These receptors were obtained from a woman between 18 and 29 years old with Graves' hyperthyroidism.

The chain is built from TRBV27 and TRBJ1-2; 7 bases fit TRBD1. Germline V gene sequence: CDR1 MNHEY, CDR2 SMNVEV (reference sequence). J gave up 4 bases and V 5 bases, and 10 bases lay outside the gene matches. This CDR3 region has 15 residues. The CDR3 loop is CASSRAGTDLYGYTF. The CDR3 DNA is TGTGCCAGCAGTAGAGCCGGGACAGACCTCTATGGCTACACCTTC.

Many counts were recorded for this clonotype. V gene TRBV4-3 combines with J gene TRBJ1-1; 7 bases map to TRBD1. The trim removed 3 bases at V and 4 bases at J, leaving 8 bases unmatched. Germline V gene lookup returns CDR1 LGHNA and CDR2 YSLEER. This CDR3 is 15 amino acids long. CDR3 sequence: CASSQADRAVTEAFF. The CDR3 DNA reads TGCGCCAGCAGCCAGGCTGACAGGGCTGTCACTGAAGCTTTCTTT.

The sample holds many counts of this clonotype. Compared with germline, one end of the junction differs, possibly owing to a read error. The chain has TRBV7-9 and TRBJ2-2; D uncertain. The germline gives CDR1 SEHNR, CDR2 FQNEAQ (reference sequence). The CDR3 loop spans 14 amino acids. The CDR3 region has the DNA TGTGCCAGCAGCCCGACTGGGAACTCCGGGGAGCTGTTTTTT. Protein product: CASSPTGNSGELFF.

To note about this clonotype: This could be a read error, since a much larger clone is one nucleotide away. This sequence joins TRBV28 and TRBJ1-4, with 11 nucleotides matching TRBD1. Losses at the gene ends were 5 bases for V and 7 bases for J; bases not matched to a gene: 12. This CDR3 has 17 amino acids. Looked up from germline, CDR1 is MDHEN and CDR2 is SYDVKM. This CDR3 reads CASSVGPGQGGGEKLFF. DNA for the CDR3: TGTGCCAGCAGTGTTGGGCCGGGACAGGGGGGGGGTGAAAAACTGTTTTTT.

The rearrangement links TRBV9 to TRBJ2-2, with TRBD1 matching 8 bases. CDR3 length: 16 residues. With V trimmed by 3 bases and J by 0 bases, 4 bases remained unmatched. Germline V lookup: CDR1 SGDLS, CDR2 YYNGEE. CDR3: CASSGRTGTNTGELFF. The CDR3 region has the DNA TGTGCCAGCAGCGGACGGACAGGGACGAACACCGGGGAGCTGTTTTTT.

The chain has TRBV5-1 and TRBJ1-2; 11 nucleotides align to TRBD1. With 4 bases clipped from V and 0 bases from J, the junction kept 2 bases outside the gene matches. CDR3 length: 15 residues. Germline assignment: CDR1 SGHRS and CDR2 YFSETQ. The CDR3 loop is CASSGGQGANYGYTF. Here the CDR3 DNA reads TGCGCCAGCAGCGGGGGACAGGGGGCTAACTATGGCTACACCTTC. The variable domain in full, with the rest retrieved from reference TRBV5-1 and TRBJ1-2, is KAGVTQTPRYLIKTRGQQVTLSCSPISGHRSVSWYQQTPGQGLQFLFEYFSETQRNKGNFPGRFSGRQFSNSRSEMNVSTLELGDSALYLCASSGGQGANYGYTFGSGTRLTVV.

This clonotype was counted ten times or more. The rearrangement links TRBV9 to TRBJ2-7; either TRBD1 or TRBD2 may supply D (5 bases each). The CDR3 length is 17 residues. The V gene lost 3 bases and the J gene lost 6 bases, with 25 bases spanning the gap. Germline V gene lookup returns CDR1 SGDLS and CDR2 YYNGEE. CDR3 DNA sequence: TGTGCCAGCAGCGATTGGGCTGCAGACCCAGGGAGCTCCGAGCAGTACTTC. This translates into CASSDWAADPGSSEQYF.

This clonotype has at least ten counts. The chain links TRBV28 to TRBJ1-3; D gene unclear. The V end lost 10 bases, the J end lost 4 bases, and 8 bases lay between the germline ends. The CDR3 spans 11 residues. Germline values: CDR1 MDHEN, CDR2 SYDVKM. The DNA for the CDR3 is TGTGCCACCCAGACGGGAAACACCATATATTTT. Translating it yields CATQTGNTIYF.

This clonotype came up many times. The rearrangement uses TRBV4-2 and TRBJ2-7; D is possibly TRBD2 (6 bases). CDR1 is LGHNA and CDR2 is YNFKEQ in the germline V gene. The CDR3 is 14 residues long. V was trimmed by 1 base and J by 1 base, leaving 8 bases between them. In DNA, the CDR3 is TGTGCCAGCAGCCAAGCCCGGGAGTCCTACGAGCAGTACTTC. Translation gives CASSQARESYEQYF.

The V call is TRBV4-3, the J call TRBJ1-2; D remains ambiguous. The V and J ends lost 2 bases and 0 bases respectively, with 10 bases between them. Germline V CDR1 and CDR2: LGHNA, YSLEER. The CDR3 contains 15 residues. As DNA, the CDR3 is TGCGCCAGCAGCCAAAGCAGAACTACTAACTATGGCTACACCTTC. It translates to CASSQSRTTNYGYTF.

This clonotype appeared many times. The V and J genes are TRBV6-1 and TRBJ2-7, with D perhaps matching TRBD1 or TRBD2 (6 bases each). The V end lost 11 bases, the J end lost 4 bases, and 21 bases lay between the germline ends. Per germline, CDR1 MNHNS and CDR2 SASEGT. This CDR3 spans 14 amino acids. The CDR3 nucleotides read TGTGCCTCGAGTAGGGCAGGGGAGGTTTACGAGCAGTACTTC. It codes for CASSRAGEVYEQYF.

This clonotype showed up many times. The chain employs TRBV7-3 and TRBJ2-1; TRBD2 aligns across 14 bases. CDR1 is SGHTA and CDR2 is FQGTGA in the germline V gene. The CDR3 has 18 residues. V trimming: 3 bases; J trimming: 7 bases; junction bases outside the gene matches: 11. The CDR3 DNA follows: TGTGCCAGCAGCTTCGCCGGGACTAGCGGGAGTGGGGCTAATGAGCAGTTCTTC. This codes for CASSFAGTSGSGANEQFF.

This clonotype was counted at least ten times. The CDR3 region is CASSLAGGAYEQYF. The CDR3 coding sequence is TGTGCCAGCAGCTTAGCAGGGGGAGCCTACGAGCAGTACTTC. The rearrangement uses TRBV7-2 and TRBJ2-7, with D possibly being TRBD1 (6 bases). This CDR3 region has 14 residues. Germline V lookup: CDR1 SGHTA, CDR2 FQGNSA. Deletions cut 0 bases from V and 2 bases from J, with 8 bases between.

With regard to this clonotype: A much larger clone lies one base from this, so it may be a read error. The rearrangement uses TRBV24-1 and TRBJ2-7, with 7 bases identical to TRBD1. V lost 7 bases to trimming and J lost 2 bases; unmatched junction nucleotides: 10. The CDR3 is made up of 15 amino acids. The V gene's germline CDR1 is KGHDR and CDR2 SFDVKD. In DNA form, the CDR3 reads TGTGCCACCAGCCGATCCAGACAGGGAGCCTACGAGCAGTACTTC. As protein: CATSRSRQGAYEQYF.

This clonotype was seen at least ten times. The chain combines TRBV11-2 with TRBJ2-1; 11 bases map to TRBD2. The germline V gene encodes CDR1 SGHAT and CDR2 FQNNGV. Trimming cost V 2 bases and J 4 bases; bases outside gene matches: 10. The CDR3 runs to 18 residues. The CDR3 protein is CASSLIVGTSGAYNEQFF. Here the CDR3 DNA reads TGTGCCAGCAGCTTAATTGTGGGGACTAGCGGAGCGTACAATGAGCAGTTCTTC. Variable domain in full (rest from reference TRBV11-2 and TRBJ2-1): EAGVAQSPRYKIIEKRQSVAFWCNPISGHATLYWYQQILGQGPKLLIQFQNNGVVDDSQLPKDRFSAERLKGVDSTLKIQPAKLEDSAVYLCASSLIVGTSGAYNEQFFGPGTRLTVL.

This clonotype was counted a single time. At one end, the junction sequence differs from germline, possibly due to a read error. V and J are TRBV7-7 and TRBJ2-7; TRBD1 might be the D (6 bases). This CDR3 comprises 18 residues. Germline CDR1 is SSHAT and CDR2 is FNYEAQ (reference sequence). CDR3 region: CASSNSHNSGTLCDEQHF. CDR3 coding DNA: TGTGCTAGCAGCAACTCACACAACTCCGGGACACTTTGTGACGAGCAGCACTTC.

The chain combines TRBV30 with TRBJ1-1; D is possibly TRBD1 (6 bases). V lost 5 bases, J lost 4 bases, and 20 bases lay in between. The germline CDR1 and CDR2 sequences are GTSNPN and SVGIG (reference sequence). There are 15 residues in the CDR3. This CDR3 is CAWGPRDTMGTEAFF. The DNA for the CDR3 is TGTGCCTGGGGCCCCCGGGACACCATGGGCACTGAAGCTTTCTTT.

This clonotype was observed a few times. The chain recombines TRBV18 with TRBJ2-3; a possible D gene is TRBD1 (6 bases). This CDR3 is 14 amino acids long. Germline V CDR1 and CDR2: KGHSH, LQKENI. The V end was cut by 3 bases, the J end by 3 bases, with 10 bases between. CDR3 protein: CASSPDTGTDTQYF. CDR3 sequence (DNA): TGTGCCAGCTCACCGGATACAGGGACAGATACGCAGTATTTT.

The sample holds many counts of this clonotype. This chain joins TRBV7-3 and TRBJ2-3; D ambiguous. The germline V gene has CDR1 SGHTA and CDR2 FQGTGA. V gave up 2 bases and J gave up 4 bases, with 7 bases separating them. The CDR3 runs to 13 residues. The CDR3 loop reads CASSLDQSDTQYF. The CDR3 nucleotides read TGTGCCAGCAGCTTAGATCAGTCAGATACGCAGTATTTT. The variable domain in full, with the rest retrieved from reference TRBV7-3 and TRBJ2-3, is GAGVSQTPSNKVTEKGKYVELRCDPISGHTALYWYRQSLGQGPEFLIYFQGTGAADDSGLPNDRFFAVRPEGSVSTLKIQRTERGDSAVYLCASSLDQSDTQYFGPGTRLTVL.

This clonotype has a single count. This chain connects TRBV9 to TRBJ1-6, with 8 bases that match TRBD1. V lost 4 bases and J lost 7; bases outside the gene matches: 7. Germline V gene sequence: CDR1 SGDLS, CDR2 YYNGEE. The CDR3 extends over 15 amino acids. CDR3 loop: CASSRNYRGNSPLHF. The CDR3 bases are TGTGCCAGCAGCCGTAATTACAGGGGGAATTCACCCCTCCACTTT.

This clonotype showed up many times. One junction end does not reproduce the germline sequence, and a read error may be involved. This rearrangement joins TRBV28 to TRBJ2-7; TRBD1 aligns across 8 bases. In germline, CDR1 is MDHEN, CDR2 SYDVKM. The CDR3 is 15 amino acids. The CDR3 here is CASSSPRTGSYEQCF. CDR3 nucleotide sequence: TGTGCCAGCAGTTCCCCGCGGACAGGGTCCTACGAGCAGTGCTTC.

The chain recombines TRBV5-1 with TRBJ2-5, with 7 bases matching TRBD2. There are 16 residues in the CDR3. V lost 4 bases to trimming and J lost 1 base; unmatched junction nucleotides: 10. Germline CDR1 reads SGHRS; CDR2 reads YFSETQ. This chain's CDR3 is CASSKGTTSAQETQYF. The CDR3 DNA is TGCGCCAGCAGCAAAGGAACCACTAGCGCCCAAGAGACCCAGTACTTC.

V usage is TRBV27 and J usage is TRBJ2-7, with 9 positions matching TRBD2. The CDR3 is 16 residues long. Looked up from germline, CDR1 is MNHEY and CDR2 is SMNVEV (reference sequence). The V segment lost 5 bases and the J segment 4 bases; nucleotides outside the gene matches: 12. CDR3: CASSPRLAGGPYEQYF. The CDR3 DNA sequence: TGTGCCAGCAGTCCCCGCCTTGCGGGAGGGCCATACGAGCAGTACTTC.

At least ten counts were recorded for this clonotype. V gene TRBV6-5 combines with J gene TRBJ2-7; TRBD2 agrees at 9 bases. V gave up 2 bases and J gave up 4 bases; unmatched junction bases: 3. This CDR3 region has 14 residues. Germline assignment: CDR1 MNHEY and CDR2 SVGAGI. CDR3 nucleotide sequence: TGTGCCAGCAGTTACGGTACTAGCGGGTACGAGCAGTACTTC. Protein product: CASSYGTSGYEQYF.

Details on this clonotype: Since a much larger clone is just one base distant, this may be a read error. The J gene is TRBJ2-2, the V gene TRBV6-2 or TRBV6-3, with D uncertain. The length of the CDR3 is 13 residues. Germline CDR1 MNHEY, CDR2 SVGEGT. The CDR3 spells CACSVVPTGELFF. The CDR3 DNA sequence: TGTGCCTGCAGTGTAGTCCCCACCGGGGAGCTGTTTTTT.

This clonotype has ten or more counts. The CDR3 DNA is TGTGCCAGCAATCTTAGCGGGGGCACAGATACGCAGTATTTT. It codes for CASNLSGGTDTQYF. This rearrangement joins TRBV28 to TRBJ2-3; 8 positions match TRBD2. After removal of 7 bases from V and 1 base from J, the junction contained 4 bases not matched to a gene. Germline CDR1 is MDHEN and CDR2 is SYDVKM. The CDR3 extends over 14 amino acids.

This clonotype has at least ten counts. The chain uses TRBV3-1 and TRBJ2-7, with D unresolved. Germline lookup yields CDR1 LGHDT and CDR2 YNNKEL (reference sequence). There are 14 residues in the CDR3. V was cut by 1 base and J by 3 bases, with 10 bases left in between. The CDR3 is CASSQVDKYYEQYF. In nucleotides, the CDR3 is TGTGCCAGCAGCCAAGTTGACAAATACTACGAGCAGTACTTC.

This clonotype was seen many times. The chain employs TRBV7-8 and TRBJ2-5; D uncertain. V was trimmed by 5 bases and J by 4 bases, leaving 14 bases between them. Germline CDR1 and CDR2: SGHVS and FQNEAQ. This CDR3 comprises 14 residues. CDR3 protein: CASSPPGLRETQYF. The CDR3 DNA is TGTGCCAGCAGCCCCCCGGGTCTCCGAGAGACCCAGTACTTC. The full variable domain, completed using reference TRBV7-8 and TRBJ2-5, is GAGVSQSPRYKVAKRGQDVALRCDPISGHVSLFWYQQALGQGPEFLTYFQNEAQLDKSGLPSDRFFAERPEGSVSTLKIQRTQQEDSAVYLCASSPPGLRETQYFGPGTRLLVL.

The sample holds many counts of this clonotype. The V and J genes are TRBV28 and TRBJ2-2, with 9 nucleotides matching TRBD2. With V trimmed by 6 bases and J by 10 bases, 6 bases remained unmatched. CDR3 length: 13 amino acids. CDR1 is MDHEN, CDR2 SYDVKM, per germline. The CDR3 here is CASRAEREEELFF. As DNA, the CDR3 is TGTGCCAGCAGGGCGGAGCGGGAGGAGGAGCTGTTTTTT.

This clonotype was recorded many times. The J gene is TRBJ2-3, the V gene TRBV7-3; 7 nucleotides agree with TRBD2. This CDR3 has 14 amino acids. Per germline, CDR1 SGHTA and CDR2 FQGTGA. The V gene end was trimmed by 5 bases and the J gene end by 4 bases; junction bases not matched to a gene: 6. CDR3 DNA: TGTGCCAGCAGCGGGAGGGTTTATGCAGATACGCAGTATTTT. It specifies CASSGRVYADTQYF.

In this sample, this clonotype turned up many times. This chain joins TRBV2 and TRBJ1-1; tentatively, D is TRBD1 (6 bases). Per the germline V gene, CDR1 is SNHLY and CDR2 is FYNNEI. The CDR3 is made up of 15 amino acids. With 6 bases removed from V and 3 bases from J, the gap between germline ends came to 17 bases. In nucleotides, the CDR3 is TGTGCCAGCAGCGCGCAGGGGCTAGTGGACACTGAAGCTTTCTTT. Translated, it gives CASSAQGLVDTEAFF.